The 17 T cell receptor beta chains reported below all come from one sample, sequenced in a study of blood T cells in healthy people across ages. Using a J-beta primer mix together with a sample-barcoded 5' primer, a second PCR was run for 7 to 11 cycles. From the 5' RACE reads, TCRdb called clonotypes with MiXCR, one entry per CDR3 protein. The data hold about 1.4 million distinct CDR3 sequences, with around 59% observed a single time. The specimen sequenced was blood. The receptor source for this set is a young man in good health.

The gene calls are TRBV28 and TRBJ2-1, with a possible D match to TRBD2 (6 bases). Germline-derived CDR1 and CDR2 are MDHEN and SYDVKM. V dropped 3 bases and J dropped 6 bases, with 15 bases sitting between them. The CDR3 loop spans 15 amino acids. The chain's CDR3 is CASSFRLGGFNEQFF. DNA of the CDR3: TGTGCCAGCAGTTTTCGACTAGGAGGGTTCAATGAGCAGTTCTTC.

The chain carries TRBV27 and TRBJ1-6, with 8 bases lining up with TRBD1. This CDR3 is built from 16 residues. The V gene end was trimmed by 5 bases and the J gene end by 10 bases; junction bases not matched to a gene: 13. From germline, CDR1 is MNHEY and CDR2 SMNVEV (reference sequence). The CDR3 here is CASSPYLTGGKSPLHF. CDR3 bases: TGTGCCAGCAGTCCTTACCTCACAGGGGGAAAATCACCCCTCCACTTT.

In this sample, this clonotype turned up a few times. V gene TRBV4-3 combines with J gene TRBJ2-1, with D tentatively TRBD1 or TRBD2 (6 bases each). This CDR3 comprises 14 residues. The V gene lost 3 bases and the J gene lost 9 bases, with 15 bases spanning the gap. Germline CDR1 and CDR2: LGHNA and YSLEER. CDR3 coding DNA: TGCGCCAGCAGCCACCCGGAGGGGGGTACTGAGCAGTTCTTC. Its translation is CASSHPEGGTEQFF.

This clonotype occurred once. V is TRBV12-3 or TRBV12-4 and J is TRBJ1-2; D gene uncertain. The CDR3 has 13 residues. The V and J ends lost 5 bases and 2 bases respectively, with 9 bases between them. CDR3: CASSIDWNYGYTF. In DNA form, the CDR3 reads TGTGCCAGCAGTATAGACTGGAACTATGGCTACACCTTC.

J is TRBJ2-7 and V is TRBV2; D is uncertain. The CDR3 covers 16 residues. Trimming left V 7 bases short and J 3 bases short, with 22 bases between. CDR1 is SNHLY and CDR2 is FYNNEI in the germline V gene. The CDR3 DNA sequence: TGTGCCAGCATACACAGCGAAGGAGTAGGGCTCTACGAGCAGTACTTC. Protein product: CASIHSEGVGLYEQYF.

The chain employs TRBV7-2 and TRBJ2-3, with unresolved D. This CDR3 spans 15 amino acids. Deletions cut 2 bases from V and 6 bases from J, with 15 bases between. Germline lookup yields CDR1 SGHTA and CDR2 FQGNSA. Here the CDR3 reads CASSLTPFVVDTQYF. The CDR3 DNA follows: TGTGCCAGCAGCTTAACTCCCTTCGTCGTCGATACGCAGTATTTT. Combining the CDR3 with reference TRBV7-2 and TRBJ2-3 gives the whole variable domain GAGVSQSPSNKVTEKGKDVELRCDPISGHTALYWYRQSLGQGLEFLIYFQGNSAPDKSGLPSDRFSAERTGGSVSTLTIQRTQQEDSAVYLCASSLTPFVVDTQYFGPGTRLTVL.

The chain combines TRBV6-1 with TRBJ2-3, with no clear D. The CDR3 runs to 15 residues. From germline, CDR1 is MNHNS and CDR2 SASEGT. With 8 bases removed from V and 0 bases from J, the gap between germline ends came to 15 bases. As DNA, the CDR3 is TGTGCCAGCGGGTGGGTATCCTCTAGCACAGATACGCAGTATTTT. Translation: CASGWVSSSTDTQYF.

The table lists this clonotype with a few counts. CDR3 nucleotide sequence: TGTGCCAGCAGCACATCCGAGGGGACAGTAAGAAATTCACCCCTCCACTTT. The encoded protein is CASSTSEGTVRNSPLHF. The chain employs TRBV9 and TRBJ1-6; 7 positions match TRBD1. The CDR3 is made up of 17 amino acids. The V and J ends lost 4 bases and 7 bases, in that order; junction bases with no gene match: 14. In germline, CDR1 is SGDLS, CDR2 YYNGEE.

This clonotype has a handful of counts. This may be a read error: a much more frequent sequence differs by one nucleotide. V usage is TRBV20-1 and J usage is TRBJ2-1; a weak D match, TRBD2 (6 bases). The J call may be in error: the DNA end matches TRBJ2-7 better. The CDR3 sequence is 13 residues long. The germline V gene has CDR1 DFQATT and CDR2 SNEGSKA (reference sequence). CDR3 DNA sequence: TGCAGTGCTAACCGGGAGTCCTACAATGAGCAGTACTTC. Translation: CSANRESYNEQYF.

The CDR3 here is CSARSGAEAFF. CDR3 coding DNA: TGCAGTGCTAGGTCCGGGGCTGAAGCTTTCTTT. V is TRBV20-1 and J is TRBJ1-1; D is undetermined. The CDR3 is 11 amino acids. Germline CDR1 reads DFQATT; CDR2 reads SNEGSKA (reference sequence). V gave up 3 bases and J gave up 6 bases, with 8 bases separating them.

This clonotype was observed many times. The chain employs TRBV12-3 or TRBV12-4 and TRBJ2-7; no definite D call. CDR3 length: 11 amino acids. The V end was cut by 5 bases, the J end by 5 bases, with 7 bases between. The CDR3 nucleotides read TGTGCCAGCAGTCCCCGGGACGAGCAGTACTTC. Translating gives CASSPRDEQYF.

In its sample, this clonotype was seen once. V usage is TRBV20-1 and J usage is TRBJ2-4; D tentatively fits TRBD1 or TRBD2 (5 bases each). TRBJ2-5 matches the DNA end more closely, so the J call is doubtful. The germline V gene has CDR1 DFQATT and CDR2 SNEGSKA (reference sequence). The CDR3 covers 13 residues. In DNA, the CDR3 is TGCAGTTTTTCCGGGACCGCAAGGGAGACCCAGTACTTC. It encodes CSFSGTARETQYF.

The rearrangement links TRBV4-1 to TRBJ2-2; tentative D call: TRBD2 (6 bases). The CDR3 runs 17 residues. Trimming shortened V by 0 bases and J by 0 bases, and 11 bases separated the two germline ends. CDR1 is MGHRA and CDR2 is YSYEKL in the germline V gene. The CDR3 region has the DNA TGCGCCAGCAGCCAAGATCCGGGGAGGCCGAACACCGGGGAGCTGTTTTTT. Residues: CASSQDPGRPNTGELFF.

V usage is TRBV10-3 and J usage is TRBJ2-7; 12 bases map to TRBD2. There are 15 residues in the CDR3. The ends lost 4 bases at V and 3 bases at J; junction bases unmatched: 4. Germline CDR1 reads ENHRY; CDR2 reads SYGVKD. This CDR3 reads CAISGLAGGDYEQYF. The CDR3 DNA is TGTGCCATCAGTGGCCTAGCGGGGGGGGACTACGAGCAGTACTTC.

The chain uses TRBV20-1 and TRBJ2-7, with no clear D. The germline CDR1 and CDR2 sequences are DFQATT and SNEGSKA (reference sequence). This CDR3 region has 12 residues. Trimming left V 6 bases short and J 3 bases short, with 12 bases between. The CDR3 loop reads CSAASRYYEQYF. The DNA of the CDR3 is TGCAGTGCGGCCAGCAGATACTACGAGCAGTACTTC.

V gene TRBV11-2 combines with J gene TRBJ1-2, with D possibly TRBD1 on 5 matching bases. The V gene's germline CDR1 is SGHAT and CDR2 FQNNGV. V gave up 5 bases and J gave up 5 bases, with 15 bases separating them. The CDR3 spans 14 residues. The CDR3 is CASSGRDVEYGYTF. The CDR3 DNA is TGTGCCAGCAGCGGAAGGGACGTGGAGTATGGCTACACCTTC.

The J gene is TRBJ1-1, the V gene TRBV29-1, with 8 bases aligning to TRBD1. With V trimmed by 0 bases and J by 9 bases, 15 bases remained unmatched. CDR3 size: 16 residues. Germline-derived CDR1 and CDR2 are SQVTM and ANQGSEA. CDR3 in DNA: TGCAGCGTTGAAGACAGGGGGCCACATATTCTTCTCCAAGCTTTCTTT. Translation: CSVEDRGPHILLQAFF.